These 29 T cell receptor beta chains were sequenced from one sample in a study of blood T cell repertoires in COVID-19. The assay was immunoSEQ multiplex PCR, and TCRdb's table has in-frame clones only and misses some. Altogether around 200,000 clones are present, 65% to 85% being singletons, with the ten largest covering approximately 2.9%. What was sequenced was peripheral blood. The receptors were gathered from a man in his fifties or sixties with active or convalescent COVID-19.

This clone was seen many times. CDR3 loop: CASSLEKGQGPTEAFF. The CDR3 DNA reads TGCGCCAGCAGCTTGGAGAAGGGACAGGGGCCCACTGAAGCTTTCTTT. V usage is TRBV5-1 and J usage is TRBJ1-1; 10 bases fit TRBD1. V gave up 0 bases and J gave up 4 bases; unmatched junction bases: 6. Per germline, CDR1 SGHRS and CDR2 YFSETQ. CDR3 size: 16 residues.

The gene calls are TRBV6-8 and TRBJ2-5, with 7 bases identical to TRBD1. The J segment lost 3 bases and the V segment lost 9 bases, leaving 7 bases of the junction unmatched. Per germline, CDR1 MNHGY and CDR2 SAAAGT. There are 13 residues in the CDR3. The CDR3 DNA follows: TGTGCCAGAGATTCCGGGACAGAAGAGACCCAGTACTTC. It is translated as CARDSGTEETQYF.

The chain has TRBV6-6 and TRBJ2-7; 10 positions match TRBD1. The CDR3 is 15 residues long. CDR1 MNHNY and CDR2 SVGAGI come from the germline V gene (reference sequence). The junction had 7 bases not matched to a gene; V was cut back by 3 bases and J by 5 bases. The CDR3 DNA sequence: TGTGCCAGCAGTTATAGAAGGGACAGGGGACACGAGCAGTACTTC. Residues: CASSYRRDRGHEQYF.

This chain uses TRBV24-1 with TRBJ1-2, with 8 bases fitting TRBD1. With 4 bases clipped from V and 4 bases from J, the junction kept 7 bases outside the gene matches. Germline CDR1 reads KGHDR; CDR2 reads SFDVKD. CDR3 length equals 15 residues. CDR3 loop: CATSDPGQGTYGYTF. The CDR3 nucleotides read TGTGCCACCAGTGACCCCGGACAGGGCACCTATGGCTACACCTTC.

V gene TRBV5-1 combines with J gene TRBJ2-5; 7 nucleotides agree with TRBD2. Germline-derived CDR1 and CDR2 are SGHRS and YFSETQ. V lost 0 bases to trimming and J lost 1 base; unmatched junction nucleotides: 9. The CDR3 length is 17 residues. The CDR3 loop reads CASSLAQRGKIQETQYF. The CDR3 nucleotides are TGCGCCAGCAGCTTGGCCCAGCGGGGTAAAATCCAAGAGACCCAGTACTTC.

The chain employs TRBV6-1 and TRBJ1-2; D might be TRBD1 (6 bases). The CDR3 has 15 amino acids. Germline values: CDR1 MNHNS, CDR2 SASEGT. Deletions cut 2 bases from V and 3 bases from J, with 13 bases between. CDR3 sequence: CASSEREQGDYGYTF. The CDR3 DNA reads TGTGCCAGCAGTGAAAGGGAACAGGGCGACTATGGCTACACCTTC.

This clone occurred a few times. The chain combines TRBV4-2 with TRBJ1-5; 7 bases align to TRBD1. The length of the CDR3 is 16 residues. Per germline, CDR1 LGHNA and CDR2 YNFKEQ. After removal of 0 bases from V and 4 bases from J, the junction contained 6 bases not matched to a gene. In DNA form, the CDR3 reads TGTGCCAGCAGCCAAGATAGCGCAGGGGGTAATCAGCCCCAGCATTTT. It specifies CASSQDSAGGNQPQHF.

This clone was observed a single time. The chain has TRBV28 and TRBJ2-5; the match to TRBD2 covers 7 bases. J was trimmed by 5 bases and V by 3 bases; bases with no gene match: 6. CDR1 and CDR2 (germline): MDHEN, SYDVKM. This CDR3 has 14 amino acids. CDR3 in amino acids: CASSFESLAETQYF. The CDR3 DNA reads TGTGCCAGCAGTTTTGAGTCACTAGCGGAGACCCAGTACTTC.

This clone was recorded once. The rearrangement uses TRBV25-1 and TRBJ2-7; a weak D match, TRBD1 (6 bases). Germline loops: CDR1 MGHDK, CDR2 SYGVNS. This CDR3 comprises 15 residues. V lost 6 bases and J lost 4, with 19 bases in between. CDR3 in amino acids: CASSTGSSSLYEQYF. Written as DNA, the CDR3 is TGTGCCAGCAGCACAGGGAGTTCGAGCCTATACGAGCAGTACTTC.

The CDR3 sequence: CACLDRSGSGYTF. The CDR3 DNA is TGTGCCTGCCTCGACAGGTCTGGGTCTGGCTACACCTTC. V is TRBV30 and J is TRBJ1-2, with D perhaps matching TRBD1 (6 bases). CDR1 is GTSNPN and CDR2 is SVGIG in the germline V gene (reference sequence). The V and J ends lost 6 bases and 7 bases respectively, with 18 bases between them. The CDR3 covers 13 residues. The full variable domain, in which reference TRBV30 and TRBJ1-2 provide the parts outside the CDR3, is SQTIHQWPATLVQPVGSPLSLECTVEGTSNPNLYWYRQAAGRGLQLLFYSVGIGQISSEVPQNLSASRPQDRQFILSSKKLLLSDSGFYLCACLDRSGSGYTFGSGTRLTVV.

The chain combines TRBV19 with TRBJ1-1; TRBD1 agrees at 8 bases. Trimming at V came to 4 bases and at J to 7 bases, leaving 8 bases not matched to a gene. There are 14 residues in the CDR3. Germline CDR1 LNHDA, CDR2 SQIVND (reference sequence). CDR3 nucleotide sequence: TGTGCCAGTAGTACCCGGACAGGGAACCTTGAAGCTTTCTTT. Encoded protein: CASSTRTGNLEAFF.

The chain employs TRBV4-1 and TRBJ1-1; maybe TRBD1 (5 bases). Trimming took 0 bases from V and 4 from J, leaving 9 bases between them. This CDR3 is 14 amino acids long. CDR1 and CDR2 (germline): MGHRA, YSYEKL. The CDR3 DNA reads TGCGCCAGCAGCCAAGACGGGGGAGGCACTGAAGCTTTCTTT. Protein product: CASSQDGGGTEAFF.

The chain links TRBV11-2 to TRBJ1-3; 7 positions agree with TRBD1. V lost 5 bases and J lost 5; bases outside the gene matches: 6. In germline, CDR1 is SGHAT, CDR2 FQNNGV. The CDR3 runs 14 residues. CDR3 residues: CASSPGDSRNTIYF. The CDR3 DNA is TGTGCCAGCAGCCCGGGGGACAGCCGAAACACCATATATTTT.

This clone was counted once. The chain uses TRBV10-3 and TRBJ1-1; no reliable D call. In germline, CDR1 is ENHRY, CDR2 SYGVKD. Trimming pared 7 bases from V and 0 bases from J, leaving 12 bases between. The CDR3 sequence is 14 residues long. The CDR3 nucleotides are TGTGCCATCACCGGGGAGCGGGTGAACACTGAAGCTTTCTTT. As protein: CAITGERVNTEAFF.

J is TRBJ1-2 and V is TRBV20-1; D gene uncertain. Trimming took 3 bases from V and 8 from J, leaving 13 bases between them. The CDR3 is 12 residues long. From germline, CDR1 is DFQATT and CDR2 SNEGSKA (reference sequence). The CDR3 here is CSASSLFGGYTF. The CDR3 nucleotides are TGCAGTGCTAGTTCCCTTTTCGGGGGCTACACCTTC.

V is TRBV9 and J is TRBJ2-5, with D maybe TRBD1 (5 bases). V was shortened by 0 bases and J by 1 base, with 7 bases between the two germline ends. This CDR3 is 14 amino acids long. The germline gives CDR1 SGDLS, CDR2 YYNGEE. CDR3 DNA: TGTGCCAGCAGCGTAGGTGGGGCCCAAGAGACCCAGTACTTC. This encodes CASSVGGAQETQYF.

V gene TRBV7-2 combines with J gene TRBJ1-2; TRBD1 might be the D (6 bases). The CDR3 loop spans 14 amino acids. CDR1 and CDR2 from the germline V gene are SGHTA and FQGNSA. The V gene lost 7 bases and the J gene lost 4 bases, with 16 bases spanning the gap. In DNA, the CDR3 is TGTGCCAGCATCCTCGCCGGGACATCCTATGGCTACACCTTC. Translated, it gives CASILAGTSYGYTF.

V gene TRBV28 combines with J gene TRBJ1-5; TRBD1 might be the D (5 bases). The V gene lost 10 bases and the J gene lost 7 bases, with 14 bases spanning the gap. The CDR3 spans 12 residues. Germline V CDR1 and CDR2: MDHEN, SYDVKM. The CDR3 loop is CATWQGEQPQHF. CDR3 coding DNA: TGTGCCACTTGGCAGGGCGAACAGCCCCAGCATTTT.

The chain employs TRBV29-1 and TRBJ2-7; 7 bases fit TRBD2. The CDR3 runs 14 residues. J lost 0 bases, V lost 5 bases, and 7 bases had no gene match. Germline CDR1 and CDR2: SQVTM and ANQGSEA. Here the CDR3 reads CSVYVGGSSYEQYF. Written as DNA, the CDR3 is TGCAGCGTTTATGTGGGAGGGAGCTCCTACGAGCAGTACTTC.

This clone has a single count. In nucleotides, the CDR3 is TGTGCCAGCAGCTTAGGTTATCAATTGGACAGGGATCTCACTGAAGCTTTCTTT. Its translation: CASSLGYQLDRDLTEAFF. The V call is TRBV7-2, the J call TRBJ1-1, with 8 bases matching TRBD1. The germline CDR1 and CDR2 sequences are SGHTA and FQGNSA. V lost 1 base and J lost 4; bases outside the gene matches: 14. The CDR3 runs to 18 residues.

J is TRBJ2-2 and V is TRBV3-1 (or the pseudogene TRBV3-2); TRBD1 matches at 7 bases. The germline gives CDR1 LGHDT, CDR2 YNNKEL (reference sequence). Trimming removed 3 bases from V and 4 bases from J; junction bases left unmatched: 8. This CDR3 has 16 amino acids. The CDR3 spells CASSHHGQARTGELFF. For the CDR3, the DNA is TGTGCCAGCAGCCACCACGGACAGGCCCGCACCGGGGAGCTGTTTTTT.

J is TRBJ1-5 and V is TRBV9; tentative D call: TRBD1 (5 bases). Trimming stripped 4 bases from V and 2 bases from J, with 10 bases between. This CDR3 has 14 amino acids. Germline V gene sequence: CDR1 SGDLS, CDR2 YYNGEE. CDR3 bases: TGTGCCAGCAGCAACGGGGGTGGCAATCAGCCCCAGCATTTT. Amino acids: CASSNGGGNQPQHF.

This clone was counted once. The chain has TRBV7-6 and TRBJ2-3; weak D call: TRBD2 (5 bases). CDR3 length: 14 residues. Germline values: CDR1 SGHVS, CDR2 FNYEAQ. Trimming pared 8 bases from V and 4 bases from J, leaving 16 bases between. Here the CDR3 reads CASALAGRPDTQYF. The CDR3 DNA follows: TGTGCCAGCGCCTTGGCGGGCCGACCAGATACGCAGTATTTT. The variable domain in full, with the rest retrieved from reference TRBV7-6 and TRBJ2-3, is GAGVSQSPRYKVTKRGQDVALRCDPISGHVSLYWYRQALGQGPEFLTYFNYEAQQDKSGLPNDRFSAERPEGSISTLTIQRTEQRDSAMYRCASALAGRPDTQYFGPGTRLTVL.

To note about this clone: This sample includes further DNA sequences coding for the same CDR3. The chain recombines TRBV9 with TRBJ2-7, with D tentatively TRBD1 (6 bases). Germline values: CDR1 SGDLS, CDR2 YYNGEE. The ends were cut back, 5 bases at V and 4 bases at J, with 13 bases in the middle. This CDR3 is 13 amino acids long. CDR3 DNA: TGTGCCAGCAGTCCTGACAGGTCGTACGAGCAGTACTTC. Encoded protein: CASSPDRSYEQYF.

This chain links TRBV4-1 with TRBJ1-5; weak D call: TRBD1 (5 bases). Germline V gene data show CDR1 as MGHRA and CDR2 as YSYEKL. Trimming left V 0 bases short and J 6 bases short, with 9 bases between. The CDR3 spans 14 residues. In nucleotides, the CDR3 is TGCGCCAGCAGCCAAGATGGGGGGTTTCAGCCCCAGCATTTT. It translates to CASSQDGGFQPQHF.

A few counts support this clone. This chain connects TRBV2 to TRBJ2-3, with TRBD1 as a possible D gene (6 bases). CDR1 and CDR2 from the germline V gene are SNHLY and FYNNEI. V was pared by 3 bases and J by 4 bases, with 14 bases between. There are 15 residues in the CDR3. This chain's CDR3 is CASSDMDSSADTQYF. The CDR3 DNA is TGTGCCAGCAGTGATATGGACAGCAGTGCAGATACGCAGTATTTT.

The chain couples TRBV10-2 to TRBJ1-5, with TRBD1 identical over 8 bases. CDR3 length: 16 amino acids. Trimming took 6 bases from V and 0 from J; bases not matched to a gene: 7. Germline CDR1 and CDR2: WSHSY and SAAADI. The CDR3 is CASRAQGATSNQPQHF. CDR3 nucleotide sequence: TGCGCCAGCAGAGCCCAGGGGGCAACTAGCAATCAGCCCCAGCATTTT.

The J gene is TRBJ2-1, the V gene TRBV11-2; 9 nucleotides align to TRBD2. V lost 1 base to trimming and J lost 2 bases; unmatched junction nucleotides: 0. The CDR3 runs to 15 residues. CDR1 and CDR2 (germline): SGHAT, FQNNGV. The CDR3 DNA follows: TGTGCCAGCAGCTTAGTAGCGGGAGCCTACAATGAGCAGTTCTTC. Translation: CASSLVAGAYNEQFF.

This clone was seen a few times. V gene TRBV7-9 combines with J gene TRBJ1-5, with TRBD1 as a possible D gene (5 bases). This CDR3 region has 13 residues. Deletions cut 5 bases from V and 5 bases from J, with 10 bases between. The germline V gene encodes CDR1 SEHNR and CDR2 FQNEAQ (reference sequence). CDR3 protein: CASSLQGDQPQHF. CDR3 DNA sequence: TGTGCCAGCAGCCTGCAAGGGGATCAGCCCCAGCATTTT.